This T cell receptor beta chain comes out of a study of T cell responses to AZD1222 COVID-19 vaccine. Worth noting for this clone: The antigen is not known.

Study-wide results and caveats: Researchers report vaccine-associated CD4 TCRs spanning spike, with dominance at 160-218 and 743-854.

V was clipped by 5 bases and J by 2 bases, with 10 bases between them. Germline CDR1 and CDR2: LNHDA and SQIVND (reference sequence). This CDR3 region has 13 residues. Sequencing used immunoSEQ multiplex PCR; TCRdb keeps in-frame clones, though not all of them. The profile shows about 80,000 clones, around 90% of them singletons. The sequencing used peripheral blood, collected on day 0 of AZD1222 vaccination. This chain joins TRBV19 and TRBJ2-7; D might be TRBD1 or TRBD2, each matching 5 bases. The sequence came from an adult in good health. The chain's CDR3 is CASSGDPTYEQYF. The CDR3 DNA reads as TGTGCCAGTAGTGGGGACCCAACCTACGAGCAGTACTTC.